This entry describes one T cell receptor (beta chain). Its antigen is not identified. A far bigger clonotype differs at one base, so this is likely a read error. Using immunoSEQ multiplex PCR, the repertoire was profiled, and TCRdb retains in-frame clones only, with some absent. In the table there are about 560,000 clones, roughly 79% of which are singletons. The data derive from a study of shared clonotypes between healthy human individuals. At the level of the study: The donor pool was made up of a couple of women and a few men aged 18 to 49.

Study-level points and caveats: The small donor group covered limited genetic and exposure diversity. Deeper or shallower sequencing was expected to change how clonotypes are shared among donors.

There are 11 residues in the CDR3. The V gene's germline CDR1 is SNHLY and CDR2 FYNNEI. V is TRBV2 and J is TRBJ2-7; D uncertain. The origin of this receptor is a woman in her thirties or forties in good health. Some clones in this sample may be carry-over from other donors' samples. What was sequenced was PBMCs. The CDR3 coding sequence is TGTGCCAGCAGTGAAGTGACCGAGAAGTACTTC. Its translation is CASSEVTEKYF.